The clone carrying this T cell receptor (beta chain) has only a few counts. TCRdb re-analysed the 5' RACE reads in MiXCR, keeping a single row per CDR3 protein. This sample has under 300,000 distinct CDR3 sequences; about 14% occur once, and the top ten carry 8.8%. The data stem from a study of identical twins. Sample: memory (CD45RO+) T cells sorted from blood. This sequence originates from a woman between 18 and 30 years old in good health.

CDR3 in DNA: TGTGCCAGCAGCTTAGGGGCCTCCCCTAGCTATGGCTACACCTTC. Translated: CASSLGASPSYGYTF. The chain combines TRBV7-9 with TRBJ1-2; D is ambiguous. Trimming removed 1 base at V and 4 bases at J, with 13 bases between. Germline assignment: CDR1 SEHNR and CDR2 FQNEAQ (reference sequence). The CDR3 is 15 amino acids.